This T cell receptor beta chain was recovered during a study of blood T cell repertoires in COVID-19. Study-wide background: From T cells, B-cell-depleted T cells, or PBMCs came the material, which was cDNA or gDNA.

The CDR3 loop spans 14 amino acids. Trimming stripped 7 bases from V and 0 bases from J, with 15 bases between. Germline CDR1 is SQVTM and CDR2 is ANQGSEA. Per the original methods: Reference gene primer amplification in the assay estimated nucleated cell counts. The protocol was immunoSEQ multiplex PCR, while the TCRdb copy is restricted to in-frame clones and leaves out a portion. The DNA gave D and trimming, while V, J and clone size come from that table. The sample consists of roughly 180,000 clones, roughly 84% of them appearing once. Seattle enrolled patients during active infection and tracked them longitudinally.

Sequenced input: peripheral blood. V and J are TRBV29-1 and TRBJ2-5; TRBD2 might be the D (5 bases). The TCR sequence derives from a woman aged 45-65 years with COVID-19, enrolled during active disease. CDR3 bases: TGCAGCGCCGGGGTATTGGGGTACCAAGAGACCCAGTACTTC. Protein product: CSAGVLGYQETQYF.